This entry features one T cell receptor (beta chain) sequence. Its antigen is not known. Profiling relied on immunoSEQ multiplex PCR, and the TCRdb table lists in-frame clones only, not all of them. The table records about 120,000 clones, 87% of them present only once. This entry is derived from a study of T cell responses to AZD1222 COVID-19 vaccine. Overall study: The analysis combined second doses at about 4 or about 12 weeks. Findings of the study overall: Females made up more of the donors, who were largely white British, and clonal diversity may have come out too low. Vaccine-associated CD4 TCRs spanned spike, dominant at 160-218 and 743-854.

Trimming pared 6 bases from V and 0 bases from J, leaving 12 bases between. Germline V gives CDR1 SNHLY, CDR2 FYNNEI. The CDR3 has 15 amino acids. The specimen was peripheral blood, collected on day 0 of AZD1222 vaccination. The chain carries TRBV2 and TRBJ1-5, with D possibly matching TRBD1 (5 bases). This receptor was taken from an adult in good health. CDR3 amino acids: CASRAGTVSNQPQHF. The CDR3, as DNA: TGTGCCAGCAGGGCCGGGACGGTTAGCAATCAGCCCCAGCATTTT. Complete variable domain (other parts from reference TRBV2 and TRBJ1-5): EPEVTQTPSHQVTQMGQEVILRCVPISNHLYFYWYRQILGQKVEFLVSFYNNEISEKSEIFDDQFSVERPDGSNFTLKIRSTKLEDSAMYFCASRAGTVSNQPQHFGDGTRLSIL.